A single sample is the source of the 10 T cell receptor beta chains below, sequenced in a study of beta chain features in type 1 diabetes. Expressed TCRB transcripts were sequenced, since all the RNA that had been isolated was reverse transcribed. Profiling relied on immunoSEQ multiplex PCR, and the TCRdb table lists in-frame clones only, not all of them. The table lists approximately 170,000 clones, 7% to 10% of them singletons, with 2% to 2.5% in the top ten. Sequenced: central memory CD4+ T cells from blood. Receptors were obtained from a woman aged 18 to 35 in good health.

This clone was detected only a few times. V usage is TRBV7-2 and J usage is TRBJ2-7; D ambiguous. Germline V gene lookup returns CDR1 SGHTA and CDR2 FQGNSA. Trimming left V 2 bases short and J 9 bases short, with 14 bases between. The CDR3 consists of 13 residues. The CDR3 here is CASSLKERVGQYF. As DNA, the CDR3 is TGTGCCAGCAGCTTAAAGGAGCGCGTCGGGCAGTACTTC.

This clone has more than one count but fewer than ten. The chain recombines TRBV11-2 with TRBJ2-1; D is possibly TRBD2 (5 bases). Germline-derived CDR1 and CDR2 are SGHAT and FQNNGV. There are 13 residues in the CDR3. V lost 2 bases to trimming and J lost 14 bases, with 16 bases between them. For the CDR3, the DNA is TGTGCCAGCAGCTTAAACTCGGACTCGGGGAAGTTCTTC. It specifies CASSLNSDSGKFF.

The V and J genes are TRBV5-1 and TRBJ2-7, with 7 bases lining up with TRBD1. V lost 0 bases, J lost 6 bases, and 3 bases stayed unmatched. CDR1 and CDR2 from the germline V gene are SGHRS and YFSETQ. The CDR3 consists of 13 residues. The CDR3: CASSLGQGVEQYF. The CDR3 DNA follows: TGCGCCAGCAGCTTGGGACAGGGTGTCGAGCAGTACTTC. Full variable domain (outside the CDR3, taken from reference TRBV5-1 and TRBJ2-7): KAGVTQTPRYLIKTRGQQVTLSCSPISGHRSVSWYQQTPGQGLQFLFEYFSETQRNKGNFPGRFSGRQFSNSRSEMNVSTLELGDSALYLCASSLGQGVEQYFGPGTRLTVT.

This clone was observed a few times. J is TRBJ1-4 and V is TRBV5-1; 7 bases fit TRBD1. Germline CDR1 is SGHRS and CDR2 is YFSETQ. V lost 4 bases, J lost 0 bases, and 3 bases stayed unmatched. This CDR3 is 15 amino acids long. CDR3 region: CASSGTGATNEKLFF. The CDR3 DNA reads TGCGCCAGCAGCGGTACAGGGGCAACTAATGAAAAACTGTTTTTT.

V is TRBV4-2 and J is TRBJ1-5, with D possibly TRBD1 on 5 matching bases. This CDR3 comprises 17 residues. Germline CDR1 is LGHNA and CDR2 is YNFKEQ. The V end was cut by 0 bases, the J end by 1 base, with 13 bases between. The CDR3 bases are TGTGCCAGCAGCCAAGATTGGAGGGGAACGAGCAATCAGCCCCAGCATTTT. Translating gives CASSQDWRGTSNQPQHF.

This chain uses TRBV6-6 with TRBJ1-1; 7 bases map to TRBD1. CDR3 length: 14 amino acids. Trimming took 6 bases from V and 5 from J; bases not matched to a gene: 9. Germline V gene lookup returns CDR1 MNHNY and CDR2 SVGAGI (reference sequence). CDR3 sequence reads: CASSRGQEGTEAFF. The CDR3 DNA reads TGTGCCAGCAGCCGAGGACAGGAGGGAACTGAAGCTTTCTTT.

The V gene is TRBV11-2, the J gene TRBJ2-1, with a tentative D call TRBD2 (5 bases). Germline-derived CDR1 and CDR2 are SGHAT and FQNNGV. The CDR3 sequence is 15 residues long. V was pared by 1 base and J by 7 bases, with 14 bases between. CDR3 protein: CASSLVIGVVNEQFF. CDR3 nucleotide sequence: TGTGCCAGCAGCTTAGTAATCGGGGTGGTGAATGAGCAGTTCTTC. Filled out from reference TRBV11-2 and TRBJ2-1, the complete variable domain reads EAGVAQSPRYKIIEKRQSVAFWCNPISGHATLYWYQQILGQGPKLLIQFQNNGVVDDSQLPKDRFSAERLKGVDSTLKIQPAKLEDSAVYLCASSLVIGVVNEQFFGPGTRLTVL.

The chain recombines TRBV19 with TRBJ2-1; the match to TRBD2 covers 8 bases. Germline loops: CDR1 LNHDA, CDR2 SQIVND (reference sequence). The CDR3 is made up of 15 amino acids. The V and J ends lost 7 bases and 5 bases, in that order; junction bases with no gene match: 10. The CDR3 here is CASKSSGGPDNEQFF. The CDR3 nucleotides are TGTGCCAGTAAGTCCAGCGGGGGCCCCGACAATGAGCAGTTCTTC.

CDR3 DNA: TGTGCCAGCAGCTGGCCGGGACTCCGCGCCGGGGAGCTGTTTTTT. Translation gives CASSWPGLRAGELFF. The genes are TRBV5-4 and TRBJ2-2, with D perhaps matching TRBD2 (6 bases). Between the trimmed V and J ends, which lost 3 bases and 6 bases, there was a span of 15 bases. Germline V gene lookup returns CDR1 SGHNT and CDR2 YYREEE (reference sequence). This CDR3 spans 15 amino acids.

The chain links TRBV5-1 to TRBJ2-7, with D possibly TRBD2 on 6 matching bases. The germline gives CDR1 SGHRS, CDR2 YFSETQ. The V and J ends lost 3 bases and 5 bases respectively, with 21 bases between them. This CDR3 has 16 residues. The CDR3 DNA reads as TGCGCCAGCAGCTCCGGACGGTCCGGGGGTGTCCACGAGCAGTACTTC. Translated: CASSSGRSGGVHEQYF.